The T cell receptor beta chain under discussion was sequenced for a study of blood T cells in healthy people across ages. Next came a second PCR, run for about 6 to 12 cycles, which used a sample-barcoded 5' primer along with a J-beta primer mix. TCRdb called the 5' RACE reads again in MiXCR, with one record for every CDR3 protein. The repertoire holds hundreds of thousands of distinct CDR3 sequences, with about 30% as singletons. At least 5 micrograms of total RNA were extracted per sample. V was cut by 3 bases and J by 3 bases, with 12 bases left in between. The CDR3 extends over 15 amino acids. Germline V lookup: CDR1 WSHSY, CDR2 SAAADI.

The V call is TRBV10-2, the J call TRBJ1-5; D is unclear. The sequence was obtained from a woman of 80 years or more in good health. The sequencing sample was made of blood. In nucleotides, the CDR3 is TGCGCCAGCAGTGACGCTCTTGGCCACAATCAGCCCCAGCATTTT. Its translation: CASSDALGHNQPQHF.